This T cell receptor beta chain appears in the sequencing data of a study of cytomegalovirus exposure and HLA in healthy donors. Germline-derived CDR1 and CDR2 are SQVTM and ANQGSEA. CDR3 size: 14 residues. V lost 3 bases to trimming and J lost 5 bases; unmatched junction nucleotides: 3. Profiling relied on immunoSEQ multiplex PCR, and the TCRdb table lists in-frame clones only, not all of them. The sample comprises fewer than 400,000 clones, 86% of which are singletons, and about 0.8% rests with the top ten. The donors were part of the approximately 130-subject validation cohort, which stood apart from the approximately 640-subject first cohort.

V gene TRBV29-1 combines with J gene TRBJ2-2, with 10 bases identical to TRBD2. The material sequenced was PBMCs. This clonotype was sampled from a woman between 18 and 29 years old in good health and CMV-seronegative. The CDR3 nucleotides read TGCAGCGTTGACAGGGGACTAGCGACCGGGGAGCTGTTTTTT. Protein sequence: CSVDRGLATGELFF.